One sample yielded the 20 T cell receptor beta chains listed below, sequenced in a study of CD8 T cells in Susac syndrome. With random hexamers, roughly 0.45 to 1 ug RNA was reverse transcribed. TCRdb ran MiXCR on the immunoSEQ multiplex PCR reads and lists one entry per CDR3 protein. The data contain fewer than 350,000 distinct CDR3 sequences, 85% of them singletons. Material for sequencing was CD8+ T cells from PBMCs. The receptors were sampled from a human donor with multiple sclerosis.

CDR3 loop: CASSYAGGYNEQFF. The CDR3 region has the DNA TGTGCCAGCAGTTACGCAGGCGGCTACAATGAGCAGTTCTTC. The V and J genes are TRBV6-2 or TRBV6-3 and TRBJ2-1; D remains ambiguous. The CDR3 sequence is 14 residues long. V lost 2 bases, J lost 3 bases, and 8 bases lay in between. Germline loops: CDR1 MNHEY, CDR2 SVGEGT.

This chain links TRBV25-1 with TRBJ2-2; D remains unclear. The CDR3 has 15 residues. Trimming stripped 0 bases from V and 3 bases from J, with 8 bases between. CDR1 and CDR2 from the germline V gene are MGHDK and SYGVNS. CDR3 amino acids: CASSEYKAHTGELFF. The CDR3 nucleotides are TGTGCCAGCAGTGAATATAAGGCCCACACCGGGGAGCTGTTTTTT. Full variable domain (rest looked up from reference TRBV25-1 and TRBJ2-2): EADIYQTPRYLVIGTGKKITLECSQTMGHDKMYWYQQDPGMELHLIHYSYGVNSTEKGDLSSESTVSRIRTEHFPLTLESARPSHTSQYLCASSEYKAHTGELFFGEGSRLTVL.

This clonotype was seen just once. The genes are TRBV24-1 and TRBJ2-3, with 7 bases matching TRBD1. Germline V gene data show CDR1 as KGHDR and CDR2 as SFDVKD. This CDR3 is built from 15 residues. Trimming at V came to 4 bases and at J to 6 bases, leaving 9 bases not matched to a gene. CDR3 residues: CATSDSTGASDTQYF. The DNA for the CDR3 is TGTGCCACCAGTGACAGTACAGGGGCATCTGATACGCAGTATTTT.

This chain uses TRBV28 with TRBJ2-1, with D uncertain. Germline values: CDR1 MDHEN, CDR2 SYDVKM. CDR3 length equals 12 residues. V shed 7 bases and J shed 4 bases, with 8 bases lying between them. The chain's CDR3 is CASTPDYNEQFF. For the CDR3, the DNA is TGTGCCAGCACTCCTGATTACAATGAGCAGTTCTTC.

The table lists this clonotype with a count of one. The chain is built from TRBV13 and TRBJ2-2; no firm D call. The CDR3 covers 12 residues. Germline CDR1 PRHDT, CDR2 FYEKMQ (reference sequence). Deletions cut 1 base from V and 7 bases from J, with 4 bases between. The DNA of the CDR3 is TGTGCCAGCAGCTTAGAAGTCGGGGAGCTGTTTTTT. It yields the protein CASSLEVGELFF.

Here the CDR3 DNA reads TGTGCCAGCAGCACGGGACTCCTTAGCAATCAGCCCCAGCATTTT. Protein sequence: CASSTGLLSNQPQHF. The chain combines TRBV28 with TRBJ1-5, with D perhaps matching TRBD1 (5 bases). Deletions cut 6 bases from V and 0 bases from J, with 12 bases between. CDR3 length: 15 amino acids. Germline V gives CDR1 MDHEN, CDR2 SYDVKM.

This CDR3 reads CASSYSGQREAFF. In DNA form, the CDR3 reads TGTGCCAGCAGCTACTCGGGTCAACGTGAAGCTTTCTTT. The V gene is TRBV7-9, the J gene TRBJ1-1; D gene unclear. The CDR3 sequence is 13 residues long. The V end was cut by 4 bases, the J end by 7 bases, with 13 bases between. Germline values: CDR1 SEHNR, CDR2 FQNEAQ (reference sequence).

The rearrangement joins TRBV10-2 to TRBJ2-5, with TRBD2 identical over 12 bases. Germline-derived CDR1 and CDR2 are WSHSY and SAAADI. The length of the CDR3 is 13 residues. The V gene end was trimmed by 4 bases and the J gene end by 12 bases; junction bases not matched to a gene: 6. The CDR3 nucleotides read TGCGCCAGCAGTGGGGGACTAGCGGGCCCTGAGTACTTC. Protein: CASSGGLAGPEYF.

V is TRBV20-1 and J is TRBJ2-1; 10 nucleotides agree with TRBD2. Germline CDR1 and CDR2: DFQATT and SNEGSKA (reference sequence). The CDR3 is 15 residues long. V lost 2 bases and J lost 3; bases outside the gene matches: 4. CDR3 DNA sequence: TGCAGTGCTAGAACCCTAGCGGGGGACTACAATGAGCAGTTCTTC. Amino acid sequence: CSARTLAGDYNEQFF.

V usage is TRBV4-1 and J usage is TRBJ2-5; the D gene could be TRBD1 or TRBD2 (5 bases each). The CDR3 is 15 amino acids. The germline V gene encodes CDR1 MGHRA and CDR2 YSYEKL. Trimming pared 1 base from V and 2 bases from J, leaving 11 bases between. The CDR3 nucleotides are TGCGCCAGCAGCCAAGTAGGGACGGAACAAGAGACCCAGTACTTC. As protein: CASSQVGTEQETQYF.

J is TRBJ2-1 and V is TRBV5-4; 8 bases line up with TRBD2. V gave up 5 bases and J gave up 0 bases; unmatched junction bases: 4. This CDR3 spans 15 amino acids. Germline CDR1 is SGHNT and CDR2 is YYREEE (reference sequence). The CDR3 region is CASRMTSVSYNEQFF. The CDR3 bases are TGTGCCAGCAGGATGACTAGCGTCTCCTACAATGAGCAGTTCTTC.

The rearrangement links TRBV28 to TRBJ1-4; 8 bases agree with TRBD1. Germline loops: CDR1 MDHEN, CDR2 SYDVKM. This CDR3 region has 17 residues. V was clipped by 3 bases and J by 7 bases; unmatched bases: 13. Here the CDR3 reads CASSFGEQGGSFEKLFF. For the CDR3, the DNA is TGTGCCAGCAGTTTTGGGGAACAGGGGGGAAGCTTTGAAAAACTGTTTTTT.

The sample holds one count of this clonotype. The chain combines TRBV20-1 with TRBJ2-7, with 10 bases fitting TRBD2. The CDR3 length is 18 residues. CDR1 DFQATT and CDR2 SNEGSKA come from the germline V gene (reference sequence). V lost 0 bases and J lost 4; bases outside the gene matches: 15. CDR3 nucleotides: TGCAGTGCTAGAGATCCGAACCTAGCGGGAGTCGTTGGGTACGAGCAGTACTTC. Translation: CSARDPNLAGVVGYEQYF.

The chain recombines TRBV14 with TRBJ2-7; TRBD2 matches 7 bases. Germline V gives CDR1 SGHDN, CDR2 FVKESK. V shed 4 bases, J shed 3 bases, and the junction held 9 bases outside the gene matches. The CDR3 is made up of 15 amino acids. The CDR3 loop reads CASSPRRESVYEQYF. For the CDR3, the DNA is TGTGCCAGCAGCCCTAGGCGGGAGAGTGTCTACGAGCAGTACTTC.

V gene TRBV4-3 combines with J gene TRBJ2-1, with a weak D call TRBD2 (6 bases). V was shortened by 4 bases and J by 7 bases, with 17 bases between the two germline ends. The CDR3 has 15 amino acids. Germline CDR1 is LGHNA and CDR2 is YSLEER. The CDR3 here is CASSRYEGGGNEQFF. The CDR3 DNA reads TGCGCCAGCAGCCGTTACGAGGGAGGAGGGAATGAGCAGTTCTTC.

The CDR3 DNA sequence: TGTGCCAGTACCCCGGGACACTTGGGCAACGAGCAGTACTTC. It encodes CASTPGHLGNEQYF. The chain uses TRBV19 and TRBJ2-7; perhaps TRBD1 as D (6 bases). Germline CDR1 and CDR2: LNHDA and SQIVND (reference sequence). There are 14 residues in the CDR3. V was cut by 7 bases and J by 5 bases, with 18 bases left in between.

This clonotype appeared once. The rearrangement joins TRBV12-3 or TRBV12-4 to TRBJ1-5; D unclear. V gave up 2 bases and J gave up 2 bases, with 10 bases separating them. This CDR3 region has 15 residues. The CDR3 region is CASSLFWGGNQPQHF. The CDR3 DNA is TGTGCCAGCAGTTTATTCTGGGGTGGCAATCAGCCCCAGCATTTT.

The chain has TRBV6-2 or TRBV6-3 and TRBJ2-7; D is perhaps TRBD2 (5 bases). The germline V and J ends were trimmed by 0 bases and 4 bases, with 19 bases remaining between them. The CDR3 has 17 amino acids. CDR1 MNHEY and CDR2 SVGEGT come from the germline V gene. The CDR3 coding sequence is TGTGCCAGCAGTTACTCGACCTCGGGGAGCGGCCTATACGAGCAGTACTTC. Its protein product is CASSYSTSGSGLYEQYF.

CDR3 bases: TGTGCCAGCAGCCAAGAACCTATTCCGGTGACGAATGAAAAACTGTTTTTT. Its translation is CASSQEPIPVTNEKLFF. The chain has TRBV14 and TRBJ1-4, with D uncertain. Trimming stripped 0 bases from V and 5 bases from J, with 16 bases between. The germline V gene encodes CDR1 SGHDN and CDR2 FVKESK. This CDR3 has 17 residues.

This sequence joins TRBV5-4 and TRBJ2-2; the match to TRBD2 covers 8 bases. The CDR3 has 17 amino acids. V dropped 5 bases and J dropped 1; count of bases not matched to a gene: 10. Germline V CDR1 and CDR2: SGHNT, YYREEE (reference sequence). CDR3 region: CASRLAGLAGNTGELFF. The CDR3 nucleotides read TGTGCCAGCAGATTAGCGGGGCTAGCGGGGAACACCGGGGAGCTGTTTTTT.